The entry that follows covers one TCR beta chain sequence. The CDR3 is made up of 14 amino acids. Trimming removed 2 bases from V and 1 base from J, with 8 bases in between. Germline assignment: CDR1 SGHRS and CDR2 YFSETQ. The sample belongs to a study of T cell responses to AZD1222 COVID-19 vaccine. Assay: immunoSEQ multiplex PCR; the TCRdb copy retains only in-frame clones and omits some. The repertoire holds tens of thousands of clones, with roughly 90% as singletons. This clonotype was sampled from an adult in good health. Material: peripheral blood, obtained on day 0 of MenACWY control vaccination. This rearrangement joins TRBV5-1 to TRBJ2-3, with D possibly matching TRBD1 (6 bases). The CDR3 spells CASSFRTGTDTQYF. CDR3 nucleotide sequence: TGCGCCAGCAGCTTCCGGACAGGCACAGATACGCAGTATTTT.